Following are 29 T cell receptor beta chains from one sample sequenced in a study of blood T cell repertoires in COVID-19. Profiling relied on immunoSEQ multiplex PCR, and the TCRdb table lists in-frame clones only, not all of them. Of roughly 330,000 clones in the sample, around 86% were seen once. The material sequenced was PBMCs or T cells enriched from blood (not recorded which). These receptors all come from a woman aged 18-29 years who had recovered from COVID-19.

In DNA, the CDR3 is TGTGCCAGCAGCTTAACTGGGGGGAACGGCGCCGACAATGAGCAGTTCTTC. Translation gives CASSLTGGNGADNEQFF. V is TRBV7-3 and J is TRBJ2-1; D may be TRBD2 (6 bases). V lost 0 bases, J lost 5 bases, and 17 bases lay in between. The CDR3 is made up of 17 amino acids. In germline, CDR1 is SGHTA, CDR2 FQGTGA.

This rearrangement joins TRBV9 to TRBJ1-1; D gene ambiguous. CDR3 length: 15 residues. V was trimmed by 0 bases and J by 3 bases, leaving 12 bases between them. Germline lookup yields CDR1 SGDLS and CDR2 YYNGEE. CDR3 loop: CASSVEAGQYTEAFF. The CDR3 DNA reads TGTGCCAGCAGCGTAGAAGCGGGCCAGTACACTGAAGCTTTCTTT. Filled out from reference TRBV9 and TRBJ1-1, the complete variable domain reads DSGVTQTPKHLITATGQRVTLRCSPRSGDLSVYWYQQSLDQGLQFLIQYYNGEERAKGNILERFSAQQFPDLHSELNLSSLELGDSALYFCASSVEAGQYTEAFFGQGTRLTVV.

V and J are TRBV7-9 and TRBJ2-1; 8 nucleotides align to TRBD1. The CDR3 runs to 18 residues. V was clipped by 5 bases and J by 2 bases; unmatched bases: 14. Germline V gene data show CDR1 as SEHNR and CDR2 as FQNEAQ (reference sequence). The CDR3 loop is CASSLYSLRQGPYNEQFF. The CDR3 DNA is TGTGCCAGCAGCCTCTACTCCCTCCGACAGGGGCCCTACAATGAGCAGTTCTTC.

CDR3: CAISESDRGLTYEQYF. Written as DNA, the CDR3 is TGTGCCATCAGTGAGTCGGACAGGGGGCTTACATACGAGCAGTACTTC. The chain employs TRBV10-3 and TRBJ2-7; TRBD1 matches 11 bases. Germline V gene lookup returns CDR1 ENHRY and CDR2 SYGVKD. J lost 4 bases, V lost 0 bases, and 5 bases had no gene match. The CDR3 loop spans 16 amino acids.

The chain uses TRBV12-3 or TRBV12-4 and TRBJ1-1; 8 positions agree with TRBD1. V shed 1 base and J 7 bases; nucleotides not matched to a gene: 2. This CDR3 contains 13 residues. DNA for the CDR3: TGTGCCAGCAGTTTAGGCAGGGGGCGTGAAGCTTTCTTT. This encodes CASSLGRGREAFF.

The chain employs TRBV9 and TRBJ1-1; TRBD1 is a possible D gene (5 bases). V was clipped by 3 bases and J by 11 bases, with 23 bases between them. This CDR3 comprises 15 residues. Germline CDR1 and CDR2: SGDLS and YYNGEE. CDR3 amino acids: CASSASTGTEVVAFF. CDR3 DNA: TGTGCCAGCAGCGCCTCCACCGGGACTGAAGTTGTGGCTTTCTTT. The complete variable domain, with remaining parts taken from reference TRBV9 and TRBJ1-1, reads DSGVTQTPKHLITATGQRVTLRCSPRSGDLSVYWYQQSLDQGLQFLIQYYNGEERAKGNILERFSAQQFPDLHSELNLSSLELGDSALYFCASSASTGTEVVAFFGQGTRLTVV.

This sequence joins TRBV29-1 and TRBJ2-7; 9 bases are a match to TRBD2. Germline V CDR1 and CDR2: SQVTM, ANQGSEA. V lost 2 bases and J lost 13; bases outside the gene matches: 6. CDR3 length: 11 amino acids. The CDR3 spells CSVETSGSVYF. DNA of the CDR3: TGCAGCGTTGAAACTAGCGGGTCGGTTTACTTC.

The V call is TRBV7-9, the J call TRBJ1-2; a possible D gene is TRBD1 (6 bases). CDR1 and CDR2 from the germline V gene are SEHNR and FQNEAQ (reference sequence). The ends were cut back, 3 bases at V and 2 bases at J, with 13 bases in the middle. The CDR3 totals 15 residues. DNA of the CDR3: TGTGCCAGCAGCTTGATAGGACAGCCCAACTATGGCTACACCTTC. It specifies CASSLIGQPNYGYTF.

V and J are TRBV19 and TRBJ1-1; 8 bases line up with TRBD1. The CDR3 runs to 14 residues. Trimming took 3 bases from V and 4 from J; bases not matched to a gene: 4. CDR1 is LNHDA and CDR2 is SQIVND in the germline V gene (reference sequence). CDR3 region: CASSMADRVTEAFF. CDR3 nucleotides: TGTGCCAGTAGTATGGCGGACAGGGTCACTGAAGCTTTCTTT.

This clone was detected a few times. The genes are TRBV10-3 and TRBJ2-1, with 14 bases identical to TRBD2. Germline V gene sequence: CDR1 ENHRY, CDR2 SYGVKD. The CDR3 covers 19 residues. The V gene end was trimmed by 6 bases and the J gene end by 9 bases; junction bases not matched to a gene: 19. The CDR3 DNA reads TGTGCCATCAGGATGACTAGCGGGAGGGCCTTCACTTCCTTGGGTGAGCAGTTCTTC. This translates into CAIRMTSGRAFTSLGEQFF.

Only one count was recorded for this clone. This chain joins TRBV27 and TRBJ2-2; 7 bases map to TRBD1. This CDR3 is 15 amino acids long. Germline CDR1 MNHEY, CDR2 SMNVEV (reference sequence). Trimming cost V 7 bases and J 0 bases; bases outside gene matches: 5. CDR3 sequence (DNA): TGTGCCAGCACCACAGGGACAGCGAACACCGGGGAGCTGTTTTTT. Amino acids: CASTTGTANTGELFF.

This sequence joins TRBV7-8 and TRBJ1-1; D remains ambiguous. Germline V gene lookup returns CDR1 SGHVS and CDR2 FQNEAQ. The V gene lost 3 bases and the J gene lost 3 bases, with 23 bases spanning the gap. The CDR3 loop spans 18 amino acids. Here the CDR3 reads CASSFERSRTLPYTEAFF. The CDR3 DNA follows: TGTGCCAGCAGCTTTGAACGATCGAGAACGCTCCCCTACACTGAAGCTTTCTTT.

V usage is TRBV28 and J usage is TRBJ1-6, with TRBD1 matching over 9 bases. Trimming at V came to 6 bases and at J to 9 bases, leaving 18 bases not matched to a gene. The germline CDR1 and CDR2 sequences are MDHEN and SYDVKM. There are 18 residues in the CDR3. The CDR3 spells CASRSGTGFLLVGSPLHF. CDR3 DNA: TGTGCCAGCAGGTCCGGGACAGGGTTCCTTTTGGTCGGTTCACCCCTCCACTTT.

CDR3 sequence: CASSLGTSEFYEQYF. Here the CDR3 DNA reads TGTGCCAGCAGCTTAGGGACTAGCGAGTTCTACGAGCAGTACTTC. The rearrangement uses TRBV7-9 and TRBJ2-7; TRBD2 matches 9 bases. Germline CDR1 reads SEHNR; CDR2 reads FQNEAQ (reference sequence). V lost 1 base and J lost 3; bases outside the gene matches: 4. The CDR3 contains 15 residues.

This rearrangement joins TRBV12-3 or TRBV12-4 to TRBJ1-5, with a weak D call TRBD1 (6 bases). V was shortened by 4 bases and J by 5 bases, with 9 bases between the two germline ends. The CDR3 totals 13 residues. In DNA form, the CDR3 reads TGTGCCAGCAGTTGGGGGCAAGATCAGCCCCAGCATTTT. This gives the protein CASSWGQDQPQHF.

The chain uses TRBV30 and TRBJ1-4, with TRBD1 identical over 7 bases. The germline CDR1 and CDR2 sequences are GTSNPN and SVGIG (reference sequence). The ends lost 4 bases at V and 7 bases at J; junction bases unmatched: 6. The CDR3 loop spans 13 amino acids. CDR3 sequence (DNA): TGTGCCTGGACGGGCAGGGGGTTTGAAAAACTGTTTTTT. This gives the protein CAWTGRGFEKLFF. Full variable domain (rest looked up from reference TRBV30 and TRBJ1-4): SQTIHQWPATLVQPVGSPLSLECTVEGTSNPNLYWYRQAAGRGLQLLFYSVGIGQISSEVPQNLSASRPQDRQFILSSKKLLLSDSGFYLCAWTGRGFEKLFFGSGTQLSVL.

V usage is TRBV3-1 (or the pseudogene TRBV3-2) and J usage is TRBJ2-2; 13 nucleotides match TRBD2. V lost 1 base to trimming and J lost 2 bases; unmatched junction nucleotides: 16. Germline assignment: CDR1 LGHDT and CDR2 YNNKEL (reference sequence). The CDR3 has 22 residues. The CDR3 DNA follows: TGTGCCAGCAGCCAAGTGGGGGGAGGACTAGCGGGAGTTCGATATAACACCGGGGAGCTGTTTTTT. Encoded protein: CASSQVGGGLAGVRYNTGELFF.

The chain is built from TRBV29-1 and TRBJ1-3, with a weak D call TRBD1 (6 bases). Per germline, CDR1 SQVTM and CDR2 ANQGSEA. The CDR3 has 17 amino acids. V was cut by 5 bases and J by 0 bases, with 20 bases left in between. In DNA form, the CDR3 reads TGCAGCGTTCTCTCTGCGGACAGCCATATCTCTGGAAACACCATATATTTT. Its translation is CSVLSADSHISGNTIYF.

The CDR3 protein is CASSLGRGKQETQYF. CDR3 nucleotides: TGCGCCAGCAGCTTGGGGCGGGGCAAGCAAGAGACCCAGTACTTC. V is TRBV5-1 and J is TRBJ2-5, with a tentative D call TRBD2 (6 bases). V dropped 0 bases and J dropped 2 bases, with 11 bases sitting between them. Germline V lookup: CDR1 SGHRS, CDR2 YFSETQ. The CDR3 covers 15 residues.

The V call is TRBV5-1, the J call TRBJ2-2, with no clear D. Germline CDR1 is SGHRS and CDR2 is YFSETQ. V was shortened by 1 base and J by 7 bases, with 8 bases between the two germline ends. The CDR3 consists of 13 residues. The CDR3 DNA follows: TGCGCCAGCAGCTTGAGTGACATCGGGGAGCTGTTTTTT. Encoded protein: CASSLSDIGELFF.

The chain employs TRBV28 and TRBJ2-1, with D hard to call. V lost 2 bases, J lost 7 bases, and 12 bases lay in between. Germline CDR1 is MDHEN and CDR2 is SYDVKM. This CDR3 is built from 14 residues. CDR3 protein: CASSLQVGSNEQFF. CDR3 in DNA: TGTGCCAGCAGTTTACAGGTGGGCTCGAATGAGCAGTTCTTC.

The rearrangement joins TRBV4-1 to TRBJ2-7; TRBD2 might be the D (5 bases). The germline CDR1 and CDR2 sequences are MGHRA and YSYEKL. The CDR3 consists of 17 residues. The V and J ends lost 1 base and 4 bases respectively, with 20 bases between them. The CDR3 loop is CASSQGSMQRKTYEQYF. The DNA of the CDR3 is TGCGCCAGCAGCCAAGGAAGTATGCAGCGGAAAACGTACGAGCAGTACTTC.

The chain carries TRBV6-1 and TRBJ1-4; D is uncertain. Germline CDR1 MNHNS, CDR2 SASEGT. The CDR3 length is 16 residues. The V gene lost 3 bases and the J gene lost 0 bases, with 11 bases spanning the gap. CDR3 DNA: TGTGCCAGCAGTGAGGGCCCGAGGGCAACTAATGAAAAACTGTTTTTT. As protein: CASSEGPRATNEKLFF.

The chain is built from TRBV7-9 and TRBJ1-2; TRBD1 matches at 9 bases. Germline trimming cut 1 base from V and 3 bases from J; bases unmatched to any gene: 15. Germline V gene sequence: CDR1 SEHNR, CDR2 FQNEAQ (reference sequence). This CDR3 spans 19 amino acids. CDR3 DNA sequence: TGTGCCAGCAGCTTAGTTATTATGGGACAGGGCTTGCGGGACTATGGCTACACCTTC. The encoded protein is CASSLVIMGQGLRDYGYTF.

This clone came up once. This chain joins TRBV6-5 and TRBJ2-7; 8 positions match TRBD1. CDR3 size: 13 residues. Trimming took 6 bases from V and 2 from J; bases not matched to a gene: 3. Germline loops: CDR1 MNHEY, CDR2 SVGAGI. CDR3 sequence (DNA): TGTGCCAGCAGCCTGACAGGGGCCTACGAGCAGTACTTC. Translating it yields CASSLTGAYEQYF.

This sequence joins TRBV27 and TRBJ1-5; no reliable D call. This CDR3 region has 13 residues. Per the germline V gene, CDR1 is MNHEY and CDR2 is SMNVEV (reference sequence). V was cut by 4 bases and J by 6 bases, with 10 bases left in between. CDR3: CASSSQGGQPQHF. The DNA for the CDR3 is TGTGCCAGCAGTTCCCAAGGAGGTCAGCCCCAGCATTTT.

V and J are TRBV9 and TRBJ1-1, with unresolved D. V gave up 4 bases and J gave up 11 bases, with 12 bases separating them. This CDR3 comprises 11 residues. Germline CDR1 and CDR2: SGDLS and YYNGEE. The CDR3 spells CASSNGLHAFF. CDR3 in DNA: TGTGCCAGCAGCAATGGACTCCATGCTTTCTTT.

The chain uses TRBV11-2 and TRBJ1-2; 7 bases map to TRBD1. CDR1 is SGHAT, CDR2 FQNNGV, per germline. The CDR3 is made up of 17 amino acids. V shed 4 bases and J 7 bases; nucleotides not matched to a gene: 18. This chain's CDR3 is CASSSGQIGSRESGYTF. DNA for the CDR3: TGTGCCAGCAGCTCGGGACAGATAGGGAGCCGGGAGAGTGGCTACACCTTC.

The rearrangement uses TRBV7-6 and TRBJ1-3, with 7 bases aligning to TRBD1. The CDR3 consists of 15 residues. Losses at the gene ends were 5 bases for V and 4 bases for J; bases not matched to a gene: 8. Germline V gene lookup returns CDR1 SGHVS and CDR2 FNYEAQ. CDR3 nucleotides: TGTGCCAGCAGCCCCCGACAGGGATCAGGAAACACCATATATTTT. Translated: CASSPRQGSGNTIYF.